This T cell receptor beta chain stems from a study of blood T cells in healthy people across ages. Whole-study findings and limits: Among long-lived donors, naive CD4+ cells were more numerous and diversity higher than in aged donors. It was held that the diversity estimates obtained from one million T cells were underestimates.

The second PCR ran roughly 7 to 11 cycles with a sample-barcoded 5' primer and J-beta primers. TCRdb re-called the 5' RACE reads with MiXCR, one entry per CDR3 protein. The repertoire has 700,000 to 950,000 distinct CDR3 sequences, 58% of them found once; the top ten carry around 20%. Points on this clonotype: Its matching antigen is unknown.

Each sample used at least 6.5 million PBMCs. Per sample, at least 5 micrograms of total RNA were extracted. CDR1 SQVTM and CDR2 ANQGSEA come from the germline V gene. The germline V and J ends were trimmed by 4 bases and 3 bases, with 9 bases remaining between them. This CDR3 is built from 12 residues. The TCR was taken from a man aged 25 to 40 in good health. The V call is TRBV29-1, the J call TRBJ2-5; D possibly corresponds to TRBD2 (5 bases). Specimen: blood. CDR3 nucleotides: TGCAGCGTTGTAGGAGGAGAAGAGACCCAGTACTTC. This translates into CSVVGGEETQYF.